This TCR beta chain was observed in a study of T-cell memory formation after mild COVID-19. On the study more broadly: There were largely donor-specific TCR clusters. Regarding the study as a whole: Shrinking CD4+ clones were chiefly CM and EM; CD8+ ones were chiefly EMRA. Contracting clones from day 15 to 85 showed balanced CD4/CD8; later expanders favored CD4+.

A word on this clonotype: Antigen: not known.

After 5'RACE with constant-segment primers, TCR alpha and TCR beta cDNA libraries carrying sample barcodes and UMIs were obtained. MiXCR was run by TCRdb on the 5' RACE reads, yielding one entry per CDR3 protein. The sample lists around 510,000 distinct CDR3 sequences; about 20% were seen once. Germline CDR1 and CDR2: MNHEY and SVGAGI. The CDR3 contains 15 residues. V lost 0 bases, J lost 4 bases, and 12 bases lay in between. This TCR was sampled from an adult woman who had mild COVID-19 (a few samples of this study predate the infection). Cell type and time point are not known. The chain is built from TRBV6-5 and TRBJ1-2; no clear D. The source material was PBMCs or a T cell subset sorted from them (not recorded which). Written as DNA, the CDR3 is TGTGCCAGCAGTTACTCCCCCAATCCCACCTATGGCTACACCTTC. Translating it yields CASSYSPNPTYGYTF.